This T cell receptor beta chain was profiled in a study of T cells in Graves' hyperthyroidism and ophthalmopathy. Study at large: At the time of initial diagnosis and before any treatment, peripheral blood was collected.

This clonotype was detected ten times or more. RNA transcripts gave rise to amplified TCR beta CDR3 regions. HTBI primers were the set used in a first-round RT-PCR of the TCR CDR3. One entry per CDR3 protein results from TCRdb running MiXCR on the multiplex PCR reads. The sample contains about 640,000 distinct CDR3 sequences, less than 25% of which appear only once. Trimming took 5 bases from V and 6 from J; bases not matched to a gene: 4. The CDR3 is made up of 16 amino acids. Looked up from germline, CDR1 is SGHAT and CDR2 is FQNNGV. The sequencing input was blood. The chain is built from TRBV11-2 and TRBJ2-2; 15 bases line up with TRBD2. The clonotype was recovered from a young man with Graves' ophthalmopathy. For the CDR3, the DNA is TGTGCCAGCAGCACCCGGACTAGCGGGAGGGCCGGGGAGCTGTTTTTT. It translates to CASSTRTSGRAGELFF. The full variable domain, in which reference TRBV11-2 and TRBJ2-2 provide the parts outside the CDR3, is EAGVAQSPRYKIIEKRQSVAFWCNPISGHATLYWYQQILGQGPKLLIQFQNNGVVDDSQLPKDRFSAERLKGVDSTLKIQPAKLEDSAVYLCASSTRTSGRAGELFFGEGSRLTVL.